This T cell receptor (beta chain) was identified during a study of cytomegalovirus exposure and HLA in healthy donors. Background on the study: Inside one of the first data releases sat about 85 million unique TCRs taken from HLA-typed donors. Findings and caveats of the study: The authors later linked a missense DCLRE1C variant to TCR beta V- and J-gene trimming. Donors belonging to an Asian-associated ancestry cluster reportedly showed fewer N-insertions in productive TCRs than the roughly 670-donor mean, according to what a later analysis found. The investigators catalogued 164 TCR beta chains as cytomegalovirus-associated.

With 60 Vbeta and 13 Jbeta primers, the PCR was carried out. Assay: immunoSEQ multiplex PCR; the TCRdb copy retains only in-frame clones and omits some. The sample contains fewer than 140,000 clones, under 80% of which appear only once. Points on this clone: The antigen is unknown.

CDR1 is MNHNS and CDR2 is SASEGT in the germline V gene. The CDR3 runs to 15 residues. This sequence joins TRBV6-1 and TRBJ2-5; 9 positions agree with TRBD1. The end of the DNA fits TRBJ2-7 better, so the J call may be wrong. This receptor was identified in a man in his 60s in good health and CMV-seronegative. Material for sequencing was PBMCs. CDR3 region: CASSVPGTGKYEQYF. The CDR3 DNA reads TGTGCCAGCAGTGTACCCGGGACAGGGAAATACGAGCAGTACTTC.